These T cell receptor beta chains were read from a single sample in a study of shared clonotypes between healthy human individuals. TCRdb's table, derived via immunoSEQ multiplex PCR, lists solely in-frame clones and lacks some. The sample lists 1.4 million to 1.5 million clones; roughly 97% were seen once. Sample: naive CD4+ T cells sorted from blood. The receptors were sampled from a man aged 30 to 45 in good health. Both conserved end residues are part of each CDR3. The D gene is left open where the match is weak. Rows may omit the clone size; those that give it use once, few, many or a size class.

D: TRBD1
size: once
J: TRBJ2-7
V: TRBV5-1
DNA: TGCGCCAGCAGCCGAGGGCAGGGGGCTCTCGAGCAGTACTTC
CDR3: CASSRGQGALEQYF

D: .
size: .
J: TRBJ2-3
V: TRBV29-1
DNA: TGCAGCGTTGTTGGTACCACAGATACGCAGTATTTT
CDR3: CSVVGTTDTQYF

D: TRBD2
size: once
J: TRBJ2-2
V: TRBV9
DNA: TGTGCCAGCAGCGGACTAGCTGGCACCGGGGAGCTGTTTTTT
CDR3: CASSGLAGTGELFF

D: .
size: .
J: TRBJ2-7
V: TRBV29-1
DNA: TGCAGCGCCAGCGCTAGCTCCTACGAGCAGTACTTC
CDR3: CSASASSYEQYF

D: .
size: .
J: TRBJ2-7
V: TRBV28
DNA: TGTGCCAGCAGTTTGGGCAGACTCTACGAGCAGTACTTC
CDR3: CASSLGRLYEQYF

D: TRBD1
size: .
J: TRBJ2-1
V: TRBV9
DNA: TGTGCCAGCAGCGGGGGACAGGGGGAAGGTGAGCAGTTCTTC
CDR3: CASSGGQGEGEQFF

D: .
size: .
J: TRBJ1-2
V: TRBV6-1
DNA: TGTGCCAGCAGTGAGGGTTATAACAGGGAAGGGTATGGCTACACCTTC
CDR3: CASSEGYNREGYGYTF

D: TRBD2
size: .
J: TRBJ2-7
V: TRBV11-3
DNA: TGTGCCAGCAGCTTATCGCTTGGGGGACTAGCGCACGAGCAGTACTTC
CDR3: CASSLSLGGLAHEQYF

D: .
size: .
J: TRBJ2-1
V: TRBV5-1
DNA: TGCGCCAGCAGTTGGAACGGGGACAATGAGCAGTTCTTC
CDR3: CASSWNGDNEQFF

D: .
size: .
J: TRBJ2-7
V: TRBV29-1
DNA: TGCAGCGCTACGACAGGACCCTACGAGCAGTACTTC
CDR3: CSATTGPYEQYF